These T cell receptor beta chains were read from a single sample in a study of cytomegalovirus exposure and HLA in healthy donors. Generated by immunoSEQ multiplex PCR, the TCRdb table keeps only in-frame clones and is missing some. The sample carries roughly 160,000 clones, around 81% recorded once. The sample was PBMCs. Receptors were obtained from a woman in her 50s in good health and CMV-seronegative. CDR3s include the opening cysteine and the closing phenylalanine or tryptophan. Each record gives: J gene, D gene, V gene, clone size, CDR3 protein, CDR3 DNA. The D gene is left open where the match is weak. The size entry is marked missing in some rows and otherwise reads once, few, many or a size class.

>TRBJ2-1|-|TRBV5-4|-
CASSLGQQRNEQFF
TGTGCCAGCAGCTTGGGCCAGCAGCGCAATGAGCAGTTCTTC
>TRBJ2-2|TRBD2|TRBV19|-
CASGVASGGAGELFF
TGTGCCAGTGGGGTTGCTAGCGGGGGGGCCGGGGAGCTGTTTTTT
>TRBJ1-1|-|TRBV6-5|-
CASSKSRQDTEAFF
TGTGCCAGCAGTAAATCCCGACAGGACACTGAAGCTTTCTTT
>TRBJ2-3|TRBD2|TRBV5-1|-
CASSLAVAGITDTQYF
TGCGCCAGCAGCTTGGCGGTAGCGGGAATCACAGATACGCAGTATTTT
>TRBJ2-6|-|TRBV9|-
CASSADSSGANVLTF
TGTGCCAGCAGCGCCGACAGCTCTGGGGCCAACGTCCTGACTTTC
>TRBJ1-1|-|TRBV9|-
CASSVEGQNTEAFF
TGTGCCAGCAGCGTAGAAGGACAAAACACTGAAGCTTTCTTT
>TRBJ1-2|-|TRBV9|-
CASSVENGYGYTF
TGTGCCAGCAGCGTGGAGAACGGTTATGGCTACACCTTC
>TRBJ1-2|TRBD1|TRBV18|few
CASSPGTGANYGYTF
TGTGCCAGCTCGCCCGGGACAGGGGCAAACTATGGCTACACCTTC
>TRBJ1-4|-|TRBV6-6|few
CASSYPQQGNEKLFF
TGTGCCAGCAGTTACCCCCAACAGGGTAATGAAAAACTGTTTTTT
>TRBJ1-2|TRBD1|TRBV9|-
CASSVEGTGGIYGYTF
TGTGCCAGCAGCGTAGAAGGGACAGGGGGCATCTATGGCTACACCTTC